The rows below give T cell receptor beta chains drawn from one sample of a study of beta chain features in type 1 diabetes. TCRdb keeps only in-frame clones here, not all; method: immunoSEQ multiplex PCR. The data hold 620,000 or so clones, with about a sixth observed a single time. The sequenced material came from naive CD4+ T cells from blood. Source of these receptors: a man younger than 35 in good health. Each CDR3 is given with its conserved first and last residue. Each record gives: CDR3 DNA, CDR3 protein, clone size, J gene, D gene, V gene. The D gene is left open where the match is weak. Clone size is stated in some rows and not others, as once, few, many or a class when expanded.

CDR3 DNA: TGCAGCGCCACGGTCCAAGAGACCCAGTACTTC
CDR3 protein: CSATVQETQYF
clone size: few
J gene: TRBJ2-5
D gene: -
V gene: TRBV29-1

CDR3 DNA: TGTGCCACCAGCAGAGACCGAGTAGAGACCCAGTACTTC
CDR3 protein: CATSRDRVETQYF
clone size: -
J gene: TRBJ2-5
D gene: -
V gene: TRBV15

CDR3 DNA: TGCGCCAGCAGCAACGGACGGAACTACGAGCAGTACTTC
CDR3 protein: CASSNGRNYEQYF
clone size: few
J gene: TRBJ2-7
D gene: -
V gene: TRBV5-1

CDR3 DNA: TGCGCCAGCAGCCAAGATAGCGGATTCGGGCGCGAGCAGTACTTC
CDR3 protein: CASSQDSGFGREQYF
clone size: -
J gene: TRBJ2-7
D gene: -
V gene: TRBV4-3

CDR3 DNA: TGTGCCAGCAGTTACTCGACCGGGACAGGGGTAAACATTCAGTACTTC
CDR3 protein: CASSYSTGTGVNIQYF
clone size: few
J gene: TRBJ2-4
D gene: TRBD1
V gene: TRBV6-5

CDR3 DNA: TGTGCCAGCAGTGGAAGGCGGACCTATGGCGGCTACACCTTC
CDR3 protein: CASSGRRTYGGYTF
clone size: few
J gene: TRBJ1-2
D gene: -
V gene: TRBV27

CDR3 DNA: TGTGCCAGCAGTTTATTAGGATTTTCCTACGAGCAGTACTTC
CDR3 protein: CASSLLGFSYEQYF
clone size: few
J gene: TRBJ2-7
D gene: -
V gene: TRBV28

CDR3 DNA: TGTGCCAGTAGCCCTCGGACGGCAGGGAAGGGCTACGAGCAGTACTTC
CDR3 protein: CASSPRTAGKGYEQYF
clone size: few
J gene: TRBJ2-7
D gene: -
V gene: TRBV19

CDR3 DNA: TGCGCCAGCAGCTTGGTGACAGCCACCTACAATGAGCAGTTCTTC
CDR3 protein: CASSLVTATYNEQFF
clone size: -
J gene: TRBJ2-1
D gene: -
V gene: TRBV5-1

CDR3 DNA: TGTGCCAGCTCACCGGGACAGGGGGACGGCTACACCTTC
CDR3 protein: CASSPGQGDGYTF
clone size: few
J gene: TRBJ1-2
D gene: TRBD1
V gene: TRBV18

CDR3 DNA: TGCGCCAGCAGCCTCGAGAGCGTTTTGAGGGCCCTCACAGATACGCAGTATTTT
CDR3 protein: CASSLESVLRALTDTQYF
clone size: once
J gene: TRBJ2-3
D gene: -
V gene: TRBV4-1

CDR3 DNA: TGTGCCAGCAGTGAAGGACCAGGGTCTGAGCTCTACGAGCAGTACTTC
CDR3 protein: CASSEGPGSELYEQYF
clone size: -
J gene: TRBJ2-7
D gene: -
V gene: TRBV6-1

CDR3 DNA: TGTGCCAGCTCACCAATTAGCGGCACAGATACGCAGTATTTT
CDR3 protein: CASSPISGTDTQYF
clone size: few
J gene: TRBJ2-3
D gene: -
V gene: TRBV18

CDR3 DNA: TGTGCCAGCAACCTACAGGGAAGGGGAGCCAATGAGCAGTTCTTC
CDR3 protein: CASNLQGRGANEQFF
clone size: -
J gene: TRBJ2-1
D gene: -
V gene: TRBV7-9

CDR3 DNA: TGTGCCGCCCGGCCCGGAACAACTAATGAAAAACTGTTTTTT
CDR3 protein: CAARPGTTNEKLFF
clone size: few
J gene: TRBJ1-4
D gene: -
V gene: TRBV6-5

CDR3 DNA: TGTGCCAGCAGCCGGACAGGGAACACTGAAGCTTTCTTT
CDR3 protein: CASSRTGNTEAFF
clone size: few
J gene: TRBJ1-1
D gene: TRBD1
V gene: TRBV6-4

CDR3 DNA: TGTGCCTCCAGAGATAGCGGGAGGAACACAGATACGCAGTATTTT
CDR3 protein: CASRDSGRNTDTQYF
clone size: -
J gene: TRBJ2-3
D gene: TRBD2
V gene: TRBV6-1

CDR3 DNA: TGCGCCAGCAGCCAAGACTCTCACAGAACAACTAATGAAAAACTGTTTTTT
CDR3 protein: CASSQDSHRTTNEKLFF
clone size: few
J gene: TRBJ1-4
D gene: -
V gene: TRBV4-3

CDR3 DNA: TGCGCCAGCAGCCAAGGCGGCGGGAGTAACTACGAGCAGTACTTC
CDR3 protein: CASSQGGGSNYEQYF
clone size: few
J gene: TRBJ2-7
D gene: TRBD2
V gene: TRBV4-1

CDR3 DNA: TGTGCCAGCAGTTCCGGATTTGAAGCTTTCTTT
CDR3 protein: CASSSGFEAFF
clone size: few
J gene: TRBJ1-1
D gene: -
V gene: TRBV6-5

CDR3 DNA: TGCGCCAGCAGCTTTAGGGTTAGCGGGAGTTCCCACGAGCAGTACTTC
CDR3 protein: CASSFRVSGSSHEQYF
clone size: -
J gene: TRBJ2-7
D gene: TRBD2
V gene: TRBV5-1

CDR3 DNA: TGTGCCAGCAGCTTAGGGCCCAGGAAGGGGAACACCGGGGAGCTGTTTTTT
CDR3 protein: CASSLGPRKGNTGELFF
clone size: -
J gene: TRBJ2-2
D gene: -
V gene: TRBV7-3

CDR3 DNA: TGCGCCAGCAGCCAAGATTGGGAGGGATTAGCCAAAAACATTCAGTACTTC
CDR3 protein: CASSQDWEGLAKNIQYF
clone size: few
J gene: TRBJ2-4
D gene: TRBD2
V gene: TRBV4-3

CDR3 DNA: TGTGCCATCAGTGAGTCGCCCGGGGTAGCGGGGGGAAAGCCCTACGAGCAGTACTTC
CDR3 protein: CAISESPGVAGGKPYEQYF
clone size: -
J gene: TRBJ2-7
D gene: TRBD2
V gene: TRBV10-3